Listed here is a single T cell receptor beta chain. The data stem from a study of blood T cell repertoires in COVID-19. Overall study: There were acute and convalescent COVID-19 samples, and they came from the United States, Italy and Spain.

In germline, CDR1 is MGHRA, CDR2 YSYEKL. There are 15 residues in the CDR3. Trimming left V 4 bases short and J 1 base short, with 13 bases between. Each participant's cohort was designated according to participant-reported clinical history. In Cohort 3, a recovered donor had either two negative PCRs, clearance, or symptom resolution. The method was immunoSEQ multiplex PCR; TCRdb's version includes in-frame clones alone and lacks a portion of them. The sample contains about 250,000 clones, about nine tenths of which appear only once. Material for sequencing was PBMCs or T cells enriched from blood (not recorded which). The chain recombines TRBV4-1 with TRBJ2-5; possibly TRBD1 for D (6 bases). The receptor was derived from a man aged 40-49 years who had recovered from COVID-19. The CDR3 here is CASSPNRDIQETQYF. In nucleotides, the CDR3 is TGCGCCAGCAGCCCTAACCGGGACATCCAAGAGACCCAGTACTTC.